A selection of T cell receptor beta chains follows, all from one sample in a study of blood T cell repertoires in COVID-19. TCRdb keeps only in-frame clones here, not all; method: immunoSEQ multiplex PCR. Of 300,000 to 400,000 clones listed, 80% to 90% were seen once; the top ten hold roughly 0.99%. What was sequenced was PBMCs or T cells enriched from blood (not recorded which). The origin of the receptors is a man between 18 and 35 years old who had recovered from COVID-19. CDR3s include the opening cysteine and the closing phenylalanine or tryptophan. The D gene is left open where the match is weak.

v_gene	j_gene	d_gene	CDR3aa
TRBV18	TRBJ2-1	TRBD1	CASSPPTGGSYNEQFF
TRBV4-1	TRBJ1-1	NA	CASSQDKDSRPWNTEAFF
TRBV29-1	TRBJ2-1	TRBD2	CSATGTSGSWGEQFF
TRBV27	TRBJ2-3	TRBD2	CASSQKPPTSGGGTDTQYF
TRBV7-9	TRBJ2-5	TRBD2	CASSSLSSGGIQETQYF
TRBV3-1/TRBV3-2	TRBJ1-1	NA	CASSPPTGNTEAFF
TRBV27	TRBJ2-7	TRBD1	CASSTSGTVAYEQYF
TRBV12-5	TRBJ1-1	NA	CASGPDKNTEAFF
TRBV5-1	TRBJ1-1	NA	CASSLDPNRINPEAFF
TRBV7-3	TRBJ2-6	NA	CASSKNRVGSSGANVLTF
TRBV2	TRBJ1-3	NA	CASSEAISGTGNTIYF
TRBV28	TRBJ2-1	NA	CATQGISGEQFF
TRBV18	TRBJ2-7	TRBD1	CASGRDRAYEQYF
TRBV5-4	TRBJ1-5	TRBD1	CASSLGGDRAGGQPQHF
TRBV5-4	TRBJ2-1	TRBD2	CASTRKTSGNYNEQFF
TRBV6-5	TRBJ2-7	TRBD1	CATRDRNYEQYF
TRBV6-5	TRBJ2-7	TRBD1	CASSRQGVAYEQYF
TRBV23-1	TRBJ2-5	TRBD2	CASSLTRTSRGETQYF
TRBV4-3	TRBJ2-1	NA	CASSPQGHSYEQFF
TRBV5-4	TRBJ2-5	TRBD1	CASSTGQGGKTQYF
TRBV3-1/TRBV3-2	TRBJ2-5	TRBD1	CASSGDRWEETQYF
TRBV2	TRBJ1-1	NA	CASSLDYRNTEAFF